This T cell receptor beta chain was captured in a study of PD-1 blockade in classical Hodgkin lymphoma. Overall study findings and caveats: CD4+ TCR diversity, unlike CD8+, rose significantly by C4D1. Patients starting nivolumab less than 1 year after ASCT had lower diversity and were excluded from later analyses.

V dropped 4 bases and J dropped 7; count of bases not matched to a gene: 9. Germline CDR1 and CDR2: MNHNY and SVGAGI (reference sequence). This CDR3 is 14 amino acids long. Only in-frame clones appear in the TCRdb table, and some are missing; sequencing was by immunoSEQ multiplex PCR. This sample has some 100,000 clones, with 85% to 95% found just once. Described time point: cycle 4 day 1 (C4D1), after more than five weeks of nivolumab. The patients all showed relapse after autologous stem cell transplantation, while their brentuximab vedotin exposure varied. Under best response, outcomes were complete response, partial response or progressive disease. With respect to this clone: As yet, its antigen is unknown.

The clonotype was recovered from a human donor with classical Hodgkin lymphoma. Material: peripheral blood mononuclear cells (PBMCs), obtained before the fourth cycle of nivolumab. The chain couples TRBV6-6 to TRBJ1-1; 7 bases fit TRBD1. In DNA, the CDR3 is TGTGCCAGCAGTTTCAAATTTACAGGGGTTGAAGCTTTCTTT. Its protein product is CASSFKFTGVEAFF.